This T cell receptor beta chain was obtained from a study of T cell responses to AZD1222 COVID-19 vaccine. Study-wide background: Timing groups of about 4 and about 12 weeks for second doses were pooled. The study's findings and limits: The donor group comprised mostly white British people and more females; the analysis possibly underestimated clonal diversity.

A word on this clone: Antigen unknown.

The CDR3 extends over 14 amino acids. V was clipped by 0 bases and J by 5 bases, with 12 bases between them. The germline gives CDR1 SGHRS, CDR2 YFSETQ. Produced via immunoSEQ multiplex PCR; TCRdb's table is partial and in-frame only. Of 130,000 or so clones listed, roughly 89% were seen once; the top ten hold roughly a quarter. Sequencing used peripheral blood, obtained on day 0 of AZD1222 vaccination. The genes are TRBV5-1 and TRBJ2-7; D gene uncertain. The sequence came from an adult in good health. CDR3 DNA sequence: TGCGCCAGCAGCTTGGATTGGGCGGAAAACGAGCAGTACTTC. The encoded protein is CASSLDWAENEQYF.